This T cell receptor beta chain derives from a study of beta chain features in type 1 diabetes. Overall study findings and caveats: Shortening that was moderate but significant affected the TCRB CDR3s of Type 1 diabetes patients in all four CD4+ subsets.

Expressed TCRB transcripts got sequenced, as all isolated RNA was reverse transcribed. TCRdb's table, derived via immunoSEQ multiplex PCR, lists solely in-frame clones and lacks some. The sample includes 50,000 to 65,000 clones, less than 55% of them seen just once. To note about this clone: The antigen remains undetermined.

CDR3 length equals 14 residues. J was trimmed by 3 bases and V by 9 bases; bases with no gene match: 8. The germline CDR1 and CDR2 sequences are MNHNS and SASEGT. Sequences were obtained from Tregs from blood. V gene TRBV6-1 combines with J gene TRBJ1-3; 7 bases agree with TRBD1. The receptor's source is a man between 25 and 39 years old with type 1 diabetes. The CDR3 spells CASSSGQFGNTIYF. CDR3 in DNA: TGTGCCAGTTCCTCGGGACAGTTTGGAAACACCATATATTTT.